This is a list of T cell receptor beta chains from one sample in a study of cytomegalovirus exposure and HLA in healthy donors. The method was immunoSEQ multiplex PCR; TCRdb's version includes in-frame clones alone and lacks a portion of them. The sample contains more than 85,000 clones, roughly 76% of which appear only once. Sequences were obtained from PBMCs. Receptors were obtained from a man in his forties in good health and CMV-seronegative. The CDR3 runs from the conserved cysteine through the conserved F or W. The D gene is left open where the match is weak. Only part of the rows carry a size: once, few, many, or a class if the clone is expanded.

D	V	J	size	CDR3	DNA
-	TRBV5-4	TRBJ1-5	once	CASSLEGVNQPQHF	TGTGCCAGCAGCTTGGAGGGGGTAAATCAGCCCCAGCATTTT
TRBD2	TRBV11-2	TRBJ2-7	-	CASSFASGRYEQYF	TGTGCCAGCAGCTTCGCTAGCGGGAGATATGAGCAGTACTTC
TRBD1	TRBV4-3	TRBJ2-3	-	CASSQEGGQGYTDTQYF	TGCGCCAGCAGCCAAGAAGGGGGACAGGGGTATACAGATACGCAGTATTTT
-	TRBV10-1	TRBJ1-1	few	CASSEWGGEGTEAFF	TGCGCCAGCAGTGAGTGGGGAGGGGAGGGCACTGAAGCTTTCTTT
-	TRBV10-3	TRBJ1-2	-	CAISEPRTVLDGYTF	TGTGCCATCAGTGAGCCCCGGACAGTTTTGGATGGCTACACCTTC
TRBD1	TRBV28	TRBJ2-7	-	CASSGQGTGGGEQYF	TGTGCCAGCAGTGGCCAGGGGACAGGGGGCGGAGAGCAGTACTTC
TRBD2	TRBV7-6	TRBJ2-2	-	CASSTTGTSPGELFF	TGTGCCAGCAGCACCACCGGGACTAGTCCCGGGGAGCTGTTTTTT
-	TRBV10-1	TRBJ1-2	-	CASIHPAGCYGYTF	TGCGCCAGCATCCACCCGGCAGGCTGCTATGGCTACACCTTC
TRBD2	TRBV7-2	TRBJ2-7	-	CASSFNGGAYEQYF	TGTGCCAGCAGCTTTAACGGGGGGGCCTACGAGCAGTACTTC
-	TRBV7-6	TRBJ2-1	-	CASSPRALGGYNEQFF	TGTGCCAGCAGCCCTCGGGCCCTAGGAGGGTACAATGAGCAGTTCTTC
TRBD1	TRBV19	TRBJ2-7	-	CASSIDQGTGGYEQYF	TGTGCCAGTAGTATAGATCAAGGGACAGGGGGCTACGAGCAGTACTTC
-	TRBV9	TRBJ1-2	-	CASSPLINGYGYTF	TGTGCCAGCAGCCCCCTAATTAACGGCTATGGCTACACCTTC
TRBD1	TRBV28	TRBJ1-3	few	CASRRYRGSGNTIYF	TGTGCCAGCAGACGCTACAGGGGATCTGGAAACACCATATATTTT
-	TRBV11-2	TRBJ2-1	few	CASARGLAENNEQFF	TGTGCCAGCGCCAGGGGGCTAGCGGAGAATAATGAGCAGTTCTTC
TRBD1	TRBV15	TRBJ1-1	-	CATSREVAGGLYTEAFF	TGTGCCACCAGCAGAGAGGTGGCAGGGGGCCTGTATACTGAAGCTTTCTTT
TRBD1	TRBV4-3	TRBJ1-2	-	CASSQVRGTGTAGNYGYTF	TGCGCCAGCAGCCAAGTAAGGGGGACAGGGACGGCGGGTAACTATGGCTACACCTTC
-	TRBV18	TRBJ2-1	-	CASSQGGSSSSQFF	TGTGCCAGCTCACAAGGGGGTTCCTCGTCTTCCCAGTTCTTC
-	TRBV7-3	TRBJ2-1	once	CASSSTQYNEQFF	TGTGCCAGCAGCTCGACACAGTACAATGAGCAGTTCTTC
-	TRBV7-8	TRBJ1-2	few	CASSLLGGAPGYTF	TGTGCCAGCAGCCTATTAGGGGGGGCGCCGGGCTACACCTTC
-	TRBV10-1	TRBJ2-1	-	CASSEARVYNEQFF	TGCGCCAGCAGTGAGGCGCGGGTCTACAATGAGCAGTTCTTC
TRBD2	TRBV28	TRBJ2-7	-	CASSLPAGGAYEQYF	TGTGCCAGCAGTTTGCCCGCGGGAGGGGCCTACGAGCAGTACTTC
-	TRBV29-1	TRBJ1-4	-	CSVEQSNEKLFF	TGCAGCGTTGAACAGTCAAATGAAAAACTGTTTTTT
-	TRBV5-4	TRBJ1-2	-	CASSIEGGGPRGYTF	TGTGCCAGCAGCATCGAAGGGGGGGGCCCCCGGGGCTACACCTTC